This T cell receptor (beta chain) was found in a study of low-dose radiotherapy and immunotherapy resistance in tumors. This clonotype was counted at least ten times. The sample's time point: before trial treatment. Covering alpha and beta chains, TRAV- and TRBV-specific primers were used for the first-strand cDNA. TCRs underwent 20 PCR cycles of amplification with a constant-region primer and V-primer adapter. From the reads, TCRdb called clonotypes with MiXCR, one entry per CDR3 protein. The data contain fewer than 90,000 distinct CDR3 sequences, under 20% of them singletons. This receptor was taken from a male donor with prostate cancer. Sequenced material: PBMCs, taken before treatment.

This chain's CDR3 is CASSSSRGGYPLYEQYF. The CDR3, as DNA: TGTGCCAGCAGCTCATCGAGAGGGGGCTACCCCCTTTACGAGCAGTACTTC. This sequence joins TRBV7-2 and TRBJ2-7; TRBD1 matches 7 bases. Germline CDR1 and CDR2: SGHTA and FQGNSA. The CDR3 loop spans 17 amino acids. Trimming removed 4 bases from V and 4 bases from J; junction bases left unmatched: 16.